Sequencing of this TCR beta chain was carried out in a study of cytomegalovirus exposure and HLA in healthy donors. The study's findings and limits: The majority of TCR sequences were rare, yet some public TCRs appeared in many donors. In a later analysis, specific HLA alleles were associated with 15,000 to 20,000 TCR beta sequences at a 0.05 false discovery rate. About 90% or about 30% of the time was how often most TCR beta V segments were productive, according to an earlier analysis.

Concerning this clone: Its target is not known.

A multiplex PCR was run with 60 Vbeta primers and 13 Jbeta primers. The table came from immunoSEQ multiplex PCR; TCRdb's copy has only in-frame clones and leaves some out. The table lists about 120,000 clones, about 70% of them singletons, with approximately 1.9% in the top ten. CDR1 and CDR2 (germline): SGHRS, YFSETQ. The V gene lost 4 bases and the J gene lost 5 bases, with 12 bases spanning the gap. CDR3 length: 13 residues. What was sequenced was PBMCs. The origin of this receptor is a human donor in good health. V is TRBV5-1 and J is TRBJ1-2; a weak D match, TRBD1 (5 bases). The CDR3 loop is CASSVRQQYGYTF. CDR3 coding DNA: TGCGCCAGCAGCGTGCGACAGCAATATGGCTACACCTTC.